This T cell receptor beta chain was recorded in a study of T cells in localized non-small cell lung cancer. General study results and limits: In uninvolved adjacent lung, T cell clonality reached its highest value, exceeding tumor.

Germline V gives CDR1 SQVTM, CDR2 ANQGSEA. The V gene lost 3 bases and the J gene lost 12 bases, with 21 bases spanning the gap. CDR3 length equals 14 residues. Sequencing used immunoSEQ multiplex PCR; TCRdb keeps in-frame clones, though not all of them. The sample lists 9,500 to 11,000 clones; 85% to 95% were seen once. Regarding this clone: Its matching antigen is unknown.

This chain links TRBV29-1 with TRBJ2-1; D is tentatively TRBD1 or TRBD2 (5 bases each). The TCR sequence derives from a male donor aged 60 or over with stage III lung adenocarcinoma. The sample in question was peripheral blood, obtained before any cancer treatment. The chain's CDR3 is CSVEGQGVVAWQFF. As DNA, the CDR3 is TGCAGCGTTGAGGGCCAGGGAGTCGTCGCTTGGCAGTTCTTC.